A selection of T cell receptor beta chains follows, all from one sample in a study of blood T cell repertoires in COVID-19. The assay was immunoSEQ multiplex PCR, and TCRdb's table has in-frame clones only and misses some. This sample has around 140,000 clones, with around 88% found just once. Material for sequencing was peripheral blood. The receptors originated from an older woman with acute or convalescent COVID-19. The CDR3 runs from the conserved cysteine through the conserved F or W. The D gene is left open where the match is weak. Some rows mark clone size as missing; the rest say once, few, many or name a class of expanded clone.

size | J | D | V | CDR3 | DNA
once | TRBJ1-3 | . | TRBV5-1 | CASSTGLSGNTIYF | TGCGCCAGCAGTACAGGCCTCTCTGGAAACACCATATATTTT
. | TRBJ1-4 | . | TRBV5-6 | CASSSLVARVGEKLFF | TGTGCCAGCAGCTCACTGGTGGCCAGGGTGGGTGAAAAACTGTTTTTT
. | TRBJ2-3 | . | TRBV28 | CASSDSHSTDTQYF | TGTGCCAGCAGCGACTCCCATTCCACAGATACGCAGTATTTT
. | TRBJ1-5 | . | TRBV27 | CASSLLGDNQPQHF | TGTGCCAGCAGTTTGTTAGGGGACAATCAGCCCCAGCATTTT
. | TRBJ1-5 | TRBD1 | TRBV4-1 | CASSQTGTDNQPQHF | TGCGCCAGCAGCCAAACCGGGACAGACAATCAGCCCCAGCATTTT
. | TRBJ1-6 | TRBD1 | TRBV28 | CASSPPGQGRNSPLHF | TGTGCCAGCAGTCCCCCCGGACAGGGCCGTAATTCACCCCTCCACTTT
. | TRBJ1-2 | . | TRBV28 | CASAQLESYGYTF | TGTGCCAGCGCTCAGCTGGAGTCCTATGGCTACACCTTC
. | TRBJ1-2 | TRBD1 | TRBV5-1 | CASSRTGDYGYTF | TGCGCCAGCAGCAGAACAGGGGACTATGGCTACACCTTC
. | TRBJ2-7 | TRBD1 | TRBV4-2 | CASSPPGQARGQYF | TGTGCCAGCAGCCCTCCAGGACAGGCTCGGGGGCAGTACTTC
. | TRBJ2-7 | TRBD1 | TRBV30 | CAWEAGTAPYEQYF | TGTGCCTGGGAAGCCGGGACAGCTCCCTACGAGCAGTACTTC
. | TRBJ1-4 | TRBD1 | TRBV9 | CASSLAGTAEKLFF | TGTGCCAGCAGCCTAGCAGGGACAGCAGAAAAACTGTTTTTT
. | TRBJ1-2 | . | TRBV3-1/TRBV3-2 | CASSQDRGGNYGYTF | TGTGCCAGCAGCCAAGATCGGGGGGGGAACTATGGCTACACCTTC
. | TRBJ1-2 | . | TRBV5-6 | CASTRGGTAYGYTF | TGTGCCAGCACCCGTGGAGGGACGGCCTATGGCTACACCTTC
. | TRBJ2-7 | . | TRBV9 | CASSKRDIGAYEQYF | TGTGCCAGCAGCAAAAGGGACATCGGCGCCTACGAGCAGTACTTC
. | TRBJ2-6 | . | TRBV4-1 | CASSQGSSGANVLTF | TGCGCCAGCAGCCAAGGCAGTTCTGGGGCCAACGTCCTGACTTTC
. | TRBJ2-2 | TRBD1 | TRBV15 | CATSRDRGRGKYTGELFF | TGTGCCACCAGCAGAGATCGTGGCAGGGGGAAATACACCGGGGAGCTGTTTTTT
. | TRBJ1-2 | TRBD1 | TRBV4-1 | CASSQDGTALYGYTF | TGCGCCAGCAGCCAAGACGGGACAGCATTGTATGGCTACACCTTC
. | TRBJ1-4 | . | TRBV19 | CASSIAQGRRSEKLFF | TGTGCCAGTAGTATAGCCCAGGGGCGGAGGAGTGAAAAACTGTTTTTT
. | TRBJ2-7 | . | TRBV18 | CASSQVGQGSYEQYF | TGTGCCAGCTCCCAGGTGGGGCAGGGGTCCTACGAGCAGTACTTC
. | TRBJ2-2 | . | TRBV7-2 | CASSLGRSSGELFF | TGTGCCAGCAGCTTGGGGCGGAGTTCCGGGGAGCTGTTTTTT
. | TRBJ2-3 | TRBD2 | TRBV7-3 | CASSFGGAFTDTQYF | TGTGCCAGCAGCTTCGGGGGGGCCTTCACAGATACGCAGTATTTT
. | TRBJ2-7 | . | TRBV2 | CASSEARFPREQYF | TGTGCCAGCAGTGAAGCACGTTTCCCGCGGGAGCAGTACTTC
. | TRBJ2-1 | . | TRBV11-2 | CASSLNIARRTPTGNEQFF | TGTGCCAGCAGCTTAAACATCGCTAGGAGGACCCCAACGGGCAATGAGCAGTTCTTC
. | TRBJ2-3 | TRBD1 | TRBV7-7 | CASSRTGGEADTQYF | TGTGCTAGCAGCCGGACAGGGGGCGAAGCAGATACGCAGTATTTT
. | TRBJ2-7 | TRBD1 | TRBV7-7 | CASSVNTGAEEQYF | TGTGCTAGCAGCGTAAATACAGGGGCAGAAGAGCAGTACTTC
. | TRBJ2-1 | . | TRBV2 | CASSEGQTYNEQFF | TGTGCCAGCAGTGAAGGACAGACCTACAATGAGCAGTTCTTC
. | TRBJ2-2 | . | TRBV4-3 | CASSPEAGARGGELFF | TGCGCCAGCAGCCCGGAGGCGGGGGCCCGGGGCGGGGAGCTGTTTTTT
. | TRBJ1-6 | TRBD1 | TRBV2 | CASGRDREMNSPLHF | TGTGCCAGCGGCCGGGACAGGGAAATGAATTCACCCCTCCACTTT
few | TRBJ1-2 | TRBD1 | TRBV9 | CASSVAAGGNYGYTF | TGTGCCAGCAGCGTAGCGGCAGGGGGGAACTATGGCTACACCTTC
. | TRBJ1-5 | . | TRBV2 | CASSLLGQNNQPQHF | TGTGCCAGCAGTCTATTAGGACAGAACAATCAGCCCCAGCATTTT
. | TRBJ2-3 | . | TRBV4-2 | CASSQDGGDRSTDTQYF | TGTGCCAGCAGCCAAGACGGGGGGGACAGAAGCACAGATACGCAGTATTTT
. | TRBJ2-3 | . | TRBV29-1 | CSGQGIGTDTQYF | TGCAGCGGTCAGGGTATCGGCACAGATACGCAGTATTTT
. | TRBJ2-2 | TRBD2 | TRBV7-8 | CASSLLGRDLWTSGGETTGELFF | TGTGCCAGCAGCCTCCTGGGGCGAGACCTTTGGACTAGCGGGGGGGAGACCACCGGGGAGCTGTTTTTT
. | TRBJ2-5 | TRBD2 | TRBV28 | CASRTSGGTFLQETQYF | TGTGCCAGCAGGACTAGCGGGGGGACGTTTCTCCAAGAGACCCAGTACTTC
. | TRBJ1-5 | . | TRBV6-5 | CASSYSGVSSGQPQHF | TGTGCCAGCAGTTACTCGGGTGTCAGCTCGGGGCAGCCCCAGCATTTT
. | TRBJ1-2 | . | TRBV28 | CASSLFDRDYGYTF | TGTGCCAGCAGTTTATTTGACAGAGACTATGGCTACACCTTC
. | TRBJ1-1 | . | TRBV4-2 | CASRQVGGDGTEAFF | TGTGCCAGCAGACAAGTGGGGGGAGACGGCACTGAAGCTTTCTTT
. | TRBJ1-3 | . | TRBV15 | CATSRVGRSSGNTIYF | TGTGCCACCAGCAGAGTCGGCCGGAGCTCTGGAAACACCATATATTTT
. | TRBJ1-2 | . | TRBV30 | CAWSLRRSGGGYTF | TGTGCCTGGAGCCTGAGGAGGTCGGGGGGTGGCTACACCTTC
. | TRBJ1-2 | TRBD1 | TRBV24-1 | CATSMGQSNYGYTF | TGTGCCACCAGTATGGGACAGTCTAACTATGGCTACACCTTC
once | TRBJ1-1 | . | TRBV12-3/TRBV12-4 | CASRQSMNTEAFF | TGTGCCAGCAGACAGAGCATGAACACTGAAGCTTTCTTT
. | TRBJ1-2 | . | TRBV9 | CASSVEGVGYGYTF | TGTGCCAGCAGCGTAGAAGGGGTGGGCTATGGCTACACCTTC
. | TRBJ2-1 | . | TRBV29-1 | CSAGMSGSYNEQFF | TGCAGCGCCGGTATGAGTGGCTCCTACAATGAGCAGTTCTTC
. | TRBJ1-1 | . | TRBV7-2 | CASSLSFGQGYTEAFF | TGTGCCAGCAGCTTATCTTTCGGGCAGGGGTACACTGAAGCTTTCTTT
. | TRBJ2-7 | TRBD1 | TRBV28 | CASRSTGGIYEQYF | TGTGCCAGCAGATCCACAGGGGGCATCTACGAGCAGTACTTC